Here is one T cell receptor beta chain with its context. No antigen is known for it. The entry originates in a study of cytotoxic CD8 clonotypes in ibrutinib-treated CLL. The study's findings and limits: Among the clonotypes, public ones were uncommon and contracted or held stable on treatment.

V shed 3 bases, J shed 6 bases, and the junction held 9 bases outside the gene matches. The CDR3 consists of 15 residues. Germline CDR1 MDHEN, CDR2 SYDVKM. Here immunoSEQ multiplex PCR was the method, and the copy in TCRdb shows in-frame clones only, minus some. The sample has about 140,000 clones; around three quarters are singletons. The chain combines TRBV28 with TRBJ1-2; 8 bases fit TRBD1. This specimen was PBMCs, taken after 12 months of ibrutinib treatment. The sequence was obtained from a human donor with chronic lymphocytic leukemia. CDR3 nucleotides: TGTGCCAGCAGTTTTTTGGACAGGGAAGCGGATGGCTACACCTTC. Protein: CASSFLDREADGYTF.